These T cell receptor beta chains were read from a single sample in a study of HIV-infected patients and healthy controls. TCRdb reanalysed the 5' RACE reads using MiXCR and keeps one entry per CDR3 protein. The sample yields roughly 4,000 distinct CDR3 sequences, about 8% seen once. Sequences were derived from blood, sampled during antiretroviral therapy. Source of these receptors: an adult with HIV infection. CDR3s include the opening cysteine and the closing phenylalanine or tryptophan. Each record gives: CDR3 protein, CDR3 DNA, D gene, J gene, V gene, clone size. The D gene is left open where the match is weak. Only part of the rows carry a size: once, few, many, or a class if the clone is expanded.

CDR3: CATGRYAVPNYGYTF
DNA: TGTGCCACCGGGAGGTATGCCGTCCCTAACTATGGCTACACCTTC
D: NA
J: TRBJ1-2
V: TRBV12-3/TRBV12-4
size: many

CDR3: CASSYTHPGAHGGSQPQHF
DNA: TGTGCCAGCAGTTATACCCACCCCGGTGCGCATGGAGGAAGTCAGCCCCAGCATTTT
D: NA
J: TRBJ1-5
V: TRBV6-5
size: medium-sized

CDR3: CASSPQGGTGELFF
DNA: TGTGCCAGCTCACCGCAGGGGGGAACCGGGGAGCTGTTTTTT
D: NA
J: TRBJ2-2
V: TRBV18
size: few

CDR3: CASSLEGQGPDTQYF
DNA: TGCGCCAGCAGCTTGGAGGGACAGGGCCCAGATACGCAGTATTTT
D: TRBD1
J: TRBJ2-3
V: TRBV5-1
size: large

CDR3: CASQPRQGGTEAFF
DNA: TGTGCCAGCCAACCAAGGCAGGGGGGCACTGAAGCTTTCTTT
D: TRBD1
J: TRBJ1-1
V: TRBV7-2
size: few

CDR3: CASSLGRGGSGYTF
DNA: TGTGCCAGCAGCTTAGGGAGAGGAGGGAGCGGCTACACCTTC
D: NA
J: TRBJ1-2
V: TRBV7-2
size: few

CDR3: CSARRLGNQGGYTF
DNA: TGCAGTGCTAGGAGATTAGGGAATCAAGGTGGCTACACCTTC
D: NA
J: TRBJ1-2
V: TRBV20-1
size: NA

CDR3: CSVEGTAKNIQYF
DNA: TGCAGCGTCGAGGGAACAGCCAAAAACATTCAGTACTTC
D: NA
J: TRBJ2-4
V: TRBV29-1
size: medium-sized

CDR3: CSGSQDANVLTF
DNA: TGCAGTGGGAGCCAGGATGCCAACGTCCTGACTTTC
D: NA
J: TRBJ2-6
V: TRBV20-1
size: few

CDR3: CASSSGTAESSPLHF
DNA: TGTGCCAGCAGTTCGGGGACAGCAGAGAGTTCACCCCTCCACTTT
D: TRBD1
J: TRBJ1-6
V: TRBV12-3/TRBV12-4
size: many

CDR3: CASSSDRDGSPLHF
DNA: TGTGCCAGCAGCTCGGACAGGGACGGATCACCCCTCCACTTT
D: TRBD1
J: TRBJ1-6
V: TRBV7-9
size: NA

CDR3: CASSTFRRLQETQYF
DNA: TGTGCCAGCAGTACCTTTAGACGGCTTCAAGAGACCCAGTACTTC
D: NA
J: TRBJ2-5
V: TRBV6-5
size: medium-sized

CDR3: CASSQDAAQGGTEAFF
DNA: TGTGCCAGCAGCCAAGATGCGGCGCAGGGAGGCACTGAAGCTTTCTTT
D: NA
J: TRBJ1-1
V: TRBV3-1
size: medium-sized

CDR3: CSVGGSRALNVRTDTQYF
DNA: TGCAGCGTTGGAGGGTCCAGGGCTCTCAACGTCCGCACAGATACGCAGTATTTT
D: NA
J: TRBJ2-3
V: TRBV29-1
size: NA

CDR3: CASSATEWGTLREQYF
DNA: TGTGCCAGCAGTGCCACCGAGTGGGGGACCTTGAGGGAGCAGTACTTC
D: NA
J: TRBJ2-7
V: TRBV25-1
size: NA

CDR3: CASGVYNEQFF
DNA: TGTGCCAGCGGGGTCTACAATGAGCAGTTCTTC
D: NA
J: TRBJ2-1
V: TRBV12-3/TRBV12-4
size: few

CDR3: CATRGGNSDTQYF
DNA: TGTGCCACCCGGGGGGGGAACTCAGATACGCAGTATTTT
D: TRBD2
J: TRBJ2-3
V: TRBV19
size: medium-sized

CDR3: CASTTGTGYEQYF
DNA: TGTGCCAGCACCACGGGGACAGGGTACGAGCAGTACTTC
D: TRBD1
J: TRBJ2-7
V: TRBV7-2
size: medium-sized

CDR3: CASSLWGEAFF
DNA: TGTGCCAGCAGCTTATGGGGAGAAGCTTTCTTT
D: NA
J: TRBJ1-1
V: TRBV7-2
size: many

CDR3: CASSVATGELFF
DNA: TGTGCCAGCAGCGTAGCCACCGGGGAGCTGTTTTTT
D: NA
J: TRBJ2-2
V: TRBV12-3/TRBV12-4
size: medium-sized

CDR3: CASSSIINGLFF
DNA: TGTGCCAGCAGCTCCATCATAAACGGGCTGTTTTTT
D: NA
J: TRBJ2-2
V: TRBV7-2
size: medium-sized

CDR3: CSAQTSGGASFKADTQYF
DNA: TGCAGTGCTCAGACTAGCGGGGGGGCCAGTTTCAAAGCAGATACGCAGTATTTT
D: TRBD2
J: TRBJ2-3
V: TRBV20-1
size: medium-sized

CDR3: CSASVAGGTDTQYF
DNA: TGCAGTGCTAGTGTAGCGGGGGGTACAGATACGCAGTATTTT
D: TRBD2
J: TRBJ2-3
V: TRBV20-1
size: few

CDR3: CASSVEDGSTDTQYF
DNA: TGTGCCAGCAGCGTAGAGGACGGATCCACAGATACGCAGTATTTT
D: NA
J: TRBJ2-3
V: TRBV9
size: medium-sized

CDR3: CSANLPGDSYNEQFF
DNA: TGCAGTGCTAATCTACCAGGGGATTCCTACAATGAGCAGTTCTTC
D: NA
J: TRBJ2-1
V: TRBV20-1
size: many

CDR3: CASSPLAGGAGELFF
DNA: TGTGCCAGCAGCCCTTTAGCGGGGGGGGCCGGGGAGCTGTTTTTT
D: TRBD2
J: TRBJ2-2
V: TRBV7-3
size: few

CDR3: CASRDRGNTGELFF
DNA: TGTGCCAGCAGAGACAGGGGGAACACCGGGGAGCTGTTTTTT
D: TRBD1
J: TRBJ2-2
V: TRBV7-2
size: medium-sized

CDR3: CASRAGTITSTDTQYF
DNA: TGTGCCAGCCGGGCGGGAACGATCACTAGCACAGATACGCAGTATTTT
D: NA
J: TRBJ2-3
V: TRBV6-5
size: NA

CDR3: CASSFHTGELFF
DNA: TGTGCCAGCAGTTTCCACACCGGGGAGCTGTTTTTT
D: NA
J: TRBJ2-2
V: TRBV6-6
size: many

CDR3: CASSLLGGEQFF
DNA: TGTGCCAGCAGCCTCCTTGGGGGGGAGCAGTTCTTC
D: NA
J: TRBJ2-1
V: TRBV7-3
size: NA

CDR3: CASSWAGTLTGELFF
DNA: TGTGCCAGCAGCTGGGCGGGGACACTCACCGGGGAGCTGTTTTTT
D: NA
J: TRBJ2-2
V: TRBV5-4
size: medium-sized

CDR3: CASSLNWGKDTQYF
DNA: TGTGCCAGCAGCTTAAACTGGGGGAAAGATACGCAGTATTTT
D: NA
J: TRBJ2-3
V: TRBV11-2
size: medium-sized

CDR3: CASRSLRDPRSYTF
DNA: TGTGCCAGCAGATCCTTACGGGACCCCCGGAGCTACACCTTC
D: NA
J: TRBJ1-2
V: TRBV5-6
size: many

CDR3: CASSHEDSSYEQYF
DNA: TGTGCCAGCAGCCACGAGGACAGTTCCTACGAGCAGTACTTC
D: NA
J: TRBJ2-7
V: TRBV3-1
size: NA

CDR3: CAISDGGYAFF
DNA: TGTGCCATCAGTGATGGGGGATATGCTTTCTTT
D: NA
J: TRBJ1-1
V: TRBV10-3
size: medium-sized

CDR3: CASSLASIGELFF
DNA: TGTGCCAGCAGCTTGGCTAGTATAGGGGAGCTGTTTTTT
D: NA
J: TRBJ2-2
V: TRBV5-6
size: medium-sized

CDR3: CSPTAGETQYF
DNA: TGCAGCCCTACGGCGGGAGAGACCCAGTACTTC
D: NA
J: TRBJ2-5
V: TRBV29-1
size: medium-sized

CDR3: CASSYRQGETQYF
DNA: TGTGCCAGCAGTTACAGACAGGGCGAGACCCAGTACTTC
D: TRBD1
J: TRBJ2-5
V: TRBV6-5
size: medium-sized

CDR3: CASQLRETQYF
DNA: TGTGCCAGCCAACTGAGGGAGACCCAGTACTTC
D: NA
J: TRBJ2-5
V: TRBV12-3/TRBV12-4
size: medium-sized

CDR3: CASSYSKRENSPLHF
DNA: TGTGCCAGCAGTTACTCGAAAAGGGAAAATTCACCCCTCCACTTT
D: NA
J: TRBJ1-6
V: TRBV6-5
size: NA

CDR3: CASSLTPAHEQYF
DNA: TGTGCCAGCAGCTTAACCCCAGCCCACGAGCAGTACTTC
D: NA
J: TRBJ2-7
V: TRBV13
size: few

CDR3: CASSLRGGAGADTQYF
DNA: TGTGCCAGCAGCTTACGGGGGGGCGCAGGTGCAGATACGCAGTATTTT
D: TRBD2
J: TRBJ2-3
V: TRBV7-8
size: medium-sized

CDR3: CATNPPSGANVLTF
DNA: TGTGCCACCAATCCCCCCTCTGGGGCCAACGTCCTGACTTTC
D: NA
J: TRBJ2-6
V: TRBV6-1
size: medium-sized

CDR3: CASSLAQFSEAFF
DNA: TGTGCCAGCAGCTTAGCTCAGTTCTCTGAAGCTTTCTTT
D: NA
J: TRBJ1-1
V: TRBV11-2
size: few

CDR3: CASSAVVPGVLYEQYF
DNA: TGTGCCAGCAGTGCGGTAGTCCCCGGGGTACTCTACGAGCAGTACTTC
D: NA
J: TRBJ2-7
V: TRBV2
size: medium-sized

CDR3: CASSYSSIKNFNPLNQPQHF
DNA: TGTGCCAGCAGTTACTCGAGTATCAAGAATTTCAACCCCTTGAATCAGCCCCAGCATTTT
D: NA
J: TRBJ1-5
V: TRBV6-2/TRBV6-3
size: many

CDR3: CASSLSGLAWSYNEQFF
DNA: TGTGCCAGCAGTTTATCGGGACTAGCGTGGTCCTACAATGAGCAGTTCTTC
D: TRBD2
J: TRBJ2-1
V: TRBV27
size: many

CDR3: CASSRNRVQETQYF
DNA: TGTGCCAGCAGTCGAAACAGGGTCCAAGAGACCCAGTACTTC
D: NA
J: TRBJ2-5
V: TRBV7-2
size: many

CDR3: CASSLLVREQYF
DNA: TGTGCCAGCAGCTTACTGGTTCGGGAGCAGTACTTC
D: NA
J: TRBJ2-7
V: TRBV7-2
size: many

CDR3: CSARDSRGGPMNTQYF
DNA: TGCAGTGCTAGAGATTCCCGGGGGGGCCCTATGAATACGCAGTATTTT
D: TRBD2
J: TRBJ2-3
V: TRBV20-1
size: many

CDR3: CASSLTAGNYGYTF
DNA: TGCGCCAGCAGCCTTACAGCGGGGAACTATGGCTACACCTTC
D: NA
J: TRBJ1-2
V: TRBV4-3
size: NA

CDR3: CASSEAGGKNIQYF
DNA: TGTGCCAGCAGTGAAGCTGGCGGAAAAAACATTCAGTACTTC
D: NA
J: TRBJ2-4
V: TRBV6-1
size: medium-sized